This record covers a single T cell receptor (beta chain). Produced via immunoSEQ multiplex PCR; TCRdb's table is partial and in-frame only. Seen here are hundreds of thousands of clones, 75% to 90% observed once, and the top ten hold 1.1%. These data are taken from a study of blood T cell repertoires in COVID-19. The CDR3 runs to 17 residues. J was trimmed by 5 bases and V by 3 bases; bases with no gene match: 10. CDR1 and CDR2 from the germline V gene are SGHRS and YFSETQ. Sequenced input: PBMCs or T cells enriched from blood (not recorded which). The sequence derives from a man younger than 40 who had recovered from COVID-19. This sequence joins TRBV5-1 and TRBJ1-6; TRBD1 matches 8 bases. The CDR3 loop is CASSSTGVVWNNSPLHF. In DNA, the CDR3 is TGCGCCAGCAGCTCGACAGGGGTGGTTTGGAATAATTCACCCCTCCACTTT.